The rows below give T cell receptor beta chains drawn from one sample of a study of blood T cells in healthy people across ages. A single record per CDR3 protein comes from TCRdb applying MiXCR to the 5' RACE reads. Of 1.5 million to 2 million distinct CDR3 sequences listed, about 32% were seen once; the top ten hold 11%. Material: blood. These TCRs come from a woman under 40 in good health. The CDR3 runs from the conserved cysteine through the conserved F or W. A D gene is named only where the DNA matches it firmly. Only some rows state a clone size, as once, few, many or a class for expanded clones.

j_call d_call clone_size v_call cdr3_aa cdr3_nt
TRBJ1-1 - - TRBV29-1 CSVGGFDTEAFF TGCAGCGTTGGGGGGTTCGACACTGAAGCTTTCTTT
TRBJ2-5 - - TRBV12-3/TRBV12-4 CASSFQGSQETQYF TGTGCCAGCAGTTTTCAGGGATCCCAAGAGACCCAGTACTTC
TRBJ2-1 TRBD1 few TRBV11-2 CASSMGQGDVNEQFF TGTGCCAGCAGCATGGGACAGGGGGATGTCAATGAGCAGTTCTTC
TRBJ2-3 - - TRBV27 CASESGSNPDTQYF TGTGCCAGTGAGTCGGGTAGTAATCCAGATACGCAGTATTTT
TRBJ2-5 - - TRBV20-1 CSAREWQDETQYF TGCAGTGCTAGAGAGTGGCAGGACGAGACCCAGTACTTC
TRBJ2-2 - few TRBV29-1 CSVREQGLNTGELFF TGCAGCGTTAGGGAACAGGGCTTGAACACCGGGGAGCTGTTTTTT
TRBJ2-1 - few TRBV7-2 CASSFGGGPSTYNEQFF TGTGCCAGCAGCTTTGGGGGGGGGCCGTCAACCTACAATGAGCAGTTCTTC
TRBJ1-2 - few TRBV28 CASRGGGYGYTF TGTGCCAGCAGGGGCGGGGGGTATGGCTACACCTTC
TRBJ1-2 - - TRBV7-9 CARYPPEAGYGYTF TGTGCCAGGTACCCCCCGGAGGCTGGCTATGGCTACACCTTC
TRBJ1-6 - - TRBV6-6 CAGRLTEGNSPLHF TGTGCCGGCAGGCTGACGGAAGGGAATTCACCCCTCCACTTT
TRBJ2-3 - few TRBV5-6 CASSPNSGTQYF TGTGCCAGCAGCCCGAATAGCGGTACGCAGTATTTT
TRBJ2-5 - few TRBV11-1 CASSRRNKGETQYF TGTGCCAGCAGCCGGCGAAACAAGGGAGAGACCCAGTACTTC
TRBJ2-1 TRBD2 many TRBV3-1 CASSHGLSSGNNEQFF TGTGCCAGCAGCCACGGCTTATCTAGCGGAAACAATGAGCAGTTCTTC
TRBJ1-4 TRBD1 - TRBV3-1 CACSLRTGREKLFF TGTGCCTGCAGCCTTCGGACAGGGCGTGAAAAACTGTTTTTT
TRBJ1-2 - - TRBV7-6 CASSLAETGYGYTF TGTGCCAGCAGCTTAGCGGAGACAGGCTATGGCTACACCTTC
TRBJ2-3 TRBD2 - TRBV12-3/TRBV12-4 CASSLGGLTSTDTQYF TGTGCCAGCAGTTTAGGGGGACTAACGAGCACAGATACGCAGTATTTT
TRBJ1-5 TRBD1 - TRBV2 CASSGQGRQPQHF TGTGCCAGCAGCGGACAGGGGAGACAGCCCCAGCATTTT
TRBJ2-3 TRBD2 few TRBV10-2 CASGDYLVADTQYF TGCGCCAGCGGGGACTATCTCGTCGCAGATACGCAGTATTTT
TRBJ2-6 TRBD1 once TRBV19 CASSPWTGESGANVLTF TGTGCCAGTAGTCCGTGGACAGGCGAATCTGGGGCCAACGTCCTGACTTTC
TRBJ2-1 TRBD2 - TRBV3-1 CASSQRTSGALNEQFF TGTGCCAGCAGCCAACGGACTAGCGGGGCCCTCAATGAGCAGTTCTTC
TRBJ2-5 TRBD1 many TRBV9 CASSVTGVGETQYF TGTGCCAGCAGCGTGACAGGGGTAGGGGAGACCCAGTACTTC
TRBJ1-2 - - TRBV7-6 CASSSLPGEDYTF TGTGCCAGCAGCTCCCTTCCGGGTGAGGACTACACCTTC
TRBJ1-1 - few TRBV3-1 CASAPSRVNTEAFF TGTGCCAGCGCCCCTTCTAGGGTTAACACTGAAGCTTTCTTT
TRBJ1-6 TRBD1 - TRBV18 CASSPLKTGANSPLHF TGTGCCAGCTCACCACTCAAGACAGGGGCCAATTCACCCCTCCACTTT
TRBJ2-3 TRBD2 few TRBV5-6 CASSPTLLAGGRTDTQYF TGTGCCAGCAGCCCAACGCTACTAGCGGGGGGTCGCACAGATACGCAGTATTTT
TRBJ2-4 - - TRBV5-1 CASSRDPDEAKNIQYF TGCGCCAGCAGCCGTGACCCGGATGAGGCCAAAAACATTCAGTACTTC
TRBJ1-5 - - TRBV15 CATSSYSRQPQHF TGTGCCACCAGCAGTTATTCAAGACAGCCCCAGCATTTT
TRBJ2-5 - few TRBV5-1 CASSSDPGLSTETQYF TGCGCCAGCAGCTCCGACCCGGGACTCAGCACGGAGACCCAGTACTTC
TRBJ1-1 - - TRBV7-9 CASSLNQGLGNTEAFF TGTGCCAGCAGCTTAAATCAAGGGTTAGGAAACACTGAAGCTTTCTTT
TRBJ2-7 TRBD2 many TRBV4-1 CASSQEGSGGHSSYEQYF TGCGCCAGCAGCCAAGAAGGTAGCGGGGGGCACAGCTCCTACGAGCAGTACTTC
TRBJ2-1 - - TRBV7-9 CASSLLDVSGEQFF TGTGCCAGCAGCTTACTCGATGTAAGCGGTGAGCAGTTCTTC
TRBJ1-2 - few TRBV5-1 CASSLEGQTEMGDGYTF TGCGCCAGCAGCTTGGAAGGACAGACCGAGATGGGTGATGGCTACACCTTC
TRBJ2-1 TRBD2 - TRBV9 CASSSTSGGNGRNEQFF TGTGCCAGCAGCTCCACTAGCGGGGGTAATGGTCGCAATGAGCAGTTCTTC
TRBJ2-7 - many TRBV3-1 CASSSALYEQYF TGTGCCAGCAGCTCCGCGCTCTACGAGCAGTACTTC
TRBJ2-3 TRBD2 many TRBV4-1 CASSRLAGAGGTQYF TGCGCCAGCAGCCGACTAGCGGGAGCCGGGGGTACGCAGTATTTT
TRBJ2-7 TRBD2 once TRBV6-1 CASSEGGWNYEQYF TGTGCCAGCAGTGAGGGGGGGTGGAATTACGAGCAGTACTTC
TRBJ2-1 - - TRBV7-2 CASSPMVIADNEQFF TGTGCCAGCAGCCCCATGGTGATAGCGGACAATGAGCAGTTCTTC
TRBJ2-5 - many TRBV7-2 CASSLRIALETQYF TGTGCCAGCAGCTTACGGATTGCTTTGGAGACCCAGTACTTC
TRBJ2-4 - - TRBV20-1 CSAVAPLDRNIQYF TGCAGTGCCGTAGCTCCTCTAGACAGAAACATTCAGTACTTC
TRBJ2-5 - few TRBV5-1 CASSLVPGAHQETQYF TGCGCCAGCAGCTTGGTCCCAGGGGCCCACCAAGAGACCCAGTACTTC
TRBJ2-3 - few TRBV7-9 CASSSMETDTQYF TGTGCCAGCAGCTCAATGGAGACAGATACGCAGTATTTT
TRBJ2-3 TRBD1 few TRBV11-1 CASSLARTGGLDTQYF TGTGCCAGCAGCTTAGCGCGGACAGGGGGCCTGGATACGCAGTATTTT
TRBJ2-5 TRBD1 - TRBV5-1 CASSWRQGSLGETQYF TGCGCCAGCAGCTGGAGACAGGGGTCACTAGGAGAGACCCAGTACTTC
TRBJ2-1 TRBD2 few TRBV4-1 CASSRRTSGRIYNEQFF TGCGCCAGCAGCCGGCGGACTAGCGGGAGAATCTACAATGAGCAGTTCTTC
TRBJ2-1 - - TRBV20-1 CSANPGTSYNEQFF TGCAGTGCTAACCCAGGCACCTCCTACAATGAGCAGTTCTTC
TRBJ2-6 - few TRBV5-6 CASRALGGAQAGANVLTF TGTGCCAGCAGAGCCTTGGGGGGCGCGCAGGCTGGGGCCAACGTCCTGACTTTC
TRBJ2-7 - few TRBV20-1 CSANGPNYEQYF TGCAGTGCTAACGGTCCGAACTACGAGCAGTACTTC
TRBJ1-4 TRBD1 few TRBV29-1 CSVEDRGEEKLFF TGCAGCGTTGAAGACAGGGGGGAGGAAAAACTGTTTTTT
TRBJ1-2 - few TRBV20-1 CSAKTVANYGYTF TGCAGCGCTAAGACGGTAGCTAACTATGGCTACACCTTC
TRBJ1-2 - - TRBV9 CASSHGCAGYTF TGTGCCAGCAGCCACGGTTGTGCAGGCTACACCTTC
TRBJ2-7 - - TRBV30 CAWSLRYEQYF TGTGCCTGGAGTCTACGCTACGAGCAGTACTTC
TRBJ2-1 - few TRBV4-1 CASSHTNYNEQFF TGCGCCAGCAGCCACACCAATTACAATGAGCAGTTCTTC
TRBJ2-2 - - TRBV5-1 CASSFSGVNTGELFF TGCGCCAGCAGCTTCAGCGGAGTGAACACCGGGGAGCTGTTTTTT